This T cell receptor beta chain originates from a study of prognosis after radiotherapy for stage I lung cancer. Study context: Seven of the patients had squamous cell carcinoma tumors, while around eleven had adenocarcinoma tumors. Stereotactic body radiotherapy was given without concurrent therapy in all patients.

Peripheral venous blood was drawn in six-milliliter volumes, with a draw taken at each of two separate time points. Amplification of TCR beta CDR3 from genomic DNA used two-round multiplex PCR. First-round PCR employed TRBV- and TRBJ-specific primers for each gene. As the PCR entered its second round, universal primers were used. TCRdb reanalysed the multiplex PCR reads using MiXCR and keeps one entry per CDR3 protein. The table has 31,000 or so distinct CDR3 sequences, about 42% seen once. The ends were cut back, 6 bases at V and 0 bases at J, with 12 bases in the middle. This CDR3 comprises 15 residues. Per germline, CDR1 MNHNS and CDR2 SASEGT.

The gene calls are TRBV6-1 and TRBJ1-3; no clear D. This sample comprised PBMCs, obtained before or after stereotactic body radiation therapy (not recorded which). This receptor was taken from a donor aged 50 or older with non-small cell lung cancer. The CDR3 protein is CASSKHGNSGNTIYF. Here the CDR3 DNA reads TGTGCCAGCAGCAAACACGGAAACTCTGGAAACACCATATATTTT.